The rows below give T cell receptor beta chains drawn from one sample of a study of OX40 agonist ivuxolimab in advanced cancers. Profiled with immunoSEQ multiplex PCR; TCRdb holds only in-frame clones, not every one. The data show around 70,000 clones, with roughly 85% seen just once and 0.53% held by the top ten. The sample here was CD4+ or CD8+ T cells sorted from blood, taken in a trial of the OX40 agonist ivuxolimab. The source of these receptors is an adult with an advanced solid tumor such as melanoma, head and neck, liver or kidney cancer. Both conserved end residues are part of each CDR3. D genes are given only for firm matches. Some rows mark clone size as missing; the rest say once, few, many or name a class of expanded clone.

v_gene: TRBV6-5; d_gene: NA; j_gene: TRBJ1-2; abundance: NA; CDR3aa: CASRGSGKGYGYTF; CDR3nt: TGTGCCAGCCGGGGTTCGGGGAAGGGCTATGGCTACACCTTC
v_gene: TRBV5-1; d_gene: NA; j_gene: TRBJ2-5; abundance: NA; CDR3aa: CASSLHSAETRYF; CDR3nt: TGCGCCAGCAGCCTACATTCCGCAGAGACCCGGTACTTC
v_gene: TRBV18; d_gene: NA; j_gene: TRBJ2-3; abundance: NA; CDR3aa: CASRRGGGSTDTQYF; CDR3nt: TGTGCCAGCAGACGAGGGGGGGGATCCACAGATACGCAGTATTTT
v_gene: TRBV6-5; d_gene: NA; j_gene: TRBJ1-1; abundance: NA; CDR3aa: CASSKGGKASEAFF; CDR3nt: TGTGCCAGCAGTAAAGGAGGGAAGGCCTCTGAAGCTTTCTTT
v_gene: TRBV7-8; d_gene: NA; j_gene: TRBJ2-7; abundance: NA; CDR3aa: CASSLDRAVYEQYF; CDR3nt: TGTGCCAGCAGCTTAGACAGGGCAGTCTACGAGCAGTACTTC
v_gene: TRBV28; d_gene: NA; j_gene: TRBJ1-2; abundance: NA; CDR3aa: CASSTAATENYGYTF; CDR3nt: TGTGCCAGTTCGACTGCCGCGACAGAGAACTATGGCTACACCTTC
v_gene: TRBV6-5; d_gene: TRBD1; j_gene: TRBJ2-7; abundance: NA; CDR3aa: CASTTGGSSYEQYF; CDR3nt: TGTGCCAGCACCACAGGGGGAAGCTCCTACGAGCAGTACTTC
v_gene: TRBV7-3; d_gene: NA; j_gene: TRBJ2-1; abundance: NA; CDR3aa: CASSLTSAASEQFF; CDR3nt: TGTGCCAGCAGCTTAACGTCAGCCGCTAGTGAGCAGTTCTTC
v_gene: TRBV18; d_gene: NA; j_gene: TRBJ2-6; abundance: once; CDR3aa: CASSPRGYGANVLTF; CDR3nt: TGTGCCAGCTCACCACGGGGTTATGGGGCCAACGTCCTGACTTTC
v_gene: TRBV6-1; d_gene: NA; j_gene: TRBJ2-5; abundance: NA; CDR3aa: CASSEVGLLTQYF; CDR3nt: TGTGCCAGCAGTGAAGTGGGCCTGTTGACCCAGTACTTC
v_gene: TRBV11-2; d_gene: NA; j_gene: TRBJ2-2; abundance: NA; CDR3aa: CAMGENTGELFF; CDR3nt: TGTGCTATGGGGGAAAACACCGGGGAGCTGTTTTTT
v_gene: TRBV4-3; d_gene: NA; j_gene: TRBJ2-5; abundance: NA; CDR3aa: CASSQDVTLIQETQYF; CDR3nt: TGCGCCAGCAGCCAAGATGTGACTCTAATTCAAGAGACCCAGTACTTC
v_gene: TRBV25-1; d_gene: TRBD2; j_gene: TRBJ2-7; abundance: NA; CDR3aa: CASSPSLGGLNEQYF; CDR3nt: TGTGCCAGCAGTCCCTCATTGGGGGGGTTAAACGAGCAGTACTTC
v_gene: TRBV2; d_gene: TRBD2; j_gene: TRBJ2-5; abundance: NA; CDR3aa: CASSEQLAGGQETQYF; CDR3nt: TGTGCCAGCAGTGAACAACTAGCGGGGGGGCAAGAGACCCAGTACTTC